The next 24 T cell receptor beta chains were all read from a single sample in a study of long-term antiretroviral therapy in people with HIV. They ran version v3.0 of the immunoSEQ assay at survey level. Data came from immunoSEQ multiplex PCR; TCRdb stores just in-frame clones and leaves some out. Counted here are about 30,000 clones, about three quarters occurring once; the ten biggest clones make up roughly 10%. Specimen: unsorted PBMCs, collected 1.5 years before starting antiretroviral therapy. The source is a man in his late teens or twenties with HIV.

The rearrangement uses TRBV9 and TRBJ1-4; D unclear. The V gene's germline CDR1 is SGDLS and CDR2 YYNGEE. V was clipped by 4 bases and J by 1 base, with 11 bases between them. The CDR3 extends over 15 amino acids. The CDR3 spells CASSSPEGTNEKLFF. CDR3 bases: TGTGCCAGCAGCTCCCCGGAGGGAACTAATGAAAAACTGTTTTTT.

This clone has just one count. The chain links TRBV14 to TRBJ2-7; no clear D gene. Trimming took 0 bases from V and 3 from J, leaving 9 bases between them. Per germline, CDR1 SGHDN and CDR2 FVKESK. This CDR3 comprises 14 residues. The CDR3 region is CASSQDLVRYEQYF. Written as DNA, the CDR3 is TGTGCCAGCAGCCAAGATTTAGTCCGCTACGAGCAGTACTTC.

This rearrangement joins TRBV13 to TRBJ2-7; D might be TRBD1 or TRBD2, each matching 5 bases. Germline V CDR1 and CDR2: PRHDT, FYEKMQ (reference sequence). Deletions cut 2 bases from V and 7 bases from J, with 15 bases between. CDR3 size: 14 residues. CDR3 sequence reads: CASSLLLGVEEQYF. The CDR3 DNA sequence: TGTGCCAGCAGCTTATTGCTGGGGGTGGAGGAGCAGTACTTC.

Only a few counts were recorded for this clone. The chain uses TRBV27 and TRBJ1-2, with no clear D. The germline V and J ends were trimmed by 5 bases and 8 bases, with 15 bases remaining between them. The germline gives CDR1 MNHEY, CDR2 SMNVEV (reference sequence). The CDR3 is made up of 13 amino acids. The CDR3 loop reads CASSPRSTSGYTF. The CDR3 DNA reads TGTGCCAGCAGTCCCCGATCCACGTCGGGCTACACCTTC.

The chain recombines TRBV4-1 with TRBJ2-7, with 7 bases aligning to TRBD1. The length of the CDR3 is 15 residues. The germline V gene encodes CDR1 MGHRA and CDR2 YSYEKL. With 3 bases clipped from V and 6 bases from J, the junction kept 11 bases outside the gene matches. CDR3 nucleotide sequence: TGCGCCAGCAGCCAGATCCGGGACAGTCTGGCCGAGCAGTACTTC. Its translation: CASSQIRDSLAEQYF.

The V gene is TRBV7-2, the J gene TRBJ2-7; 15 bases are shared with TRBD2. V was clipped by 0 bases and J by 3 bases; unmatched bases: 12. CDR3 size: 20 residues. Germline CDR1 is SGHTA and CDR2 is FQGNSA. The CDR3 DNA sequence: TGTGCCAGCAGCTTAGCACGGCAGGGACTAGCGGGGGGATCTCTCTACGAGCAGTACTTC. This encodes CASSLARQGLAGGSLYEQYF.

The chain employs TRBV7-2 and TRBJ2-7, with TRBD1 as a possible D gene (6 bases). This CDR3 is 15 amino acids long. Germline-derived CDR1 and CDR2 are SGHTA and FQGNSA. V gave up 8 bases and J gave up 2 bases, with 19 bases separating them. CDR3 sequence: CASSSGPGDTYEQYF. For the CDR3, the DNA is TGTGCCAGCTCCTCGGGGCCAGGGGATACCTACGAGCAGTACTTC.

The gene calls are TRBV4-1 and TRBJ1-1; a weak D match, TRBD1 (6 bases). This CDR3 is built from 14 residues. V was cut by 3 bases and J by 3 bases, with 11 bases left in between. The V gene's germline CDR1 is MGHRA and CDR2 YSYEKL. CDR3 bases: TGCGCCAGCAGCCAGAGGACAGATTACACTGAAGCTTTCTTT. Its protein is CASSQRTDYTEAFF.

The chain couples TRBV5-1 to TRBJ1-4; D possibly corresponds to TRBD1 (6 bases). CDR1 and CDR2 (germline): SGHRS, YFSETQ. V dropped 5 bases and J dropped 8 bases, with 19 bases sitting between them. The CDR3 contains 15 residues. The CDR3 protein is CASRVQTGGGEKLFF. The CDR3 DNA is TGCGCCAGCAGAGTTCAGACAGGCGGGGGGGAAAAACTGTTTTTT.

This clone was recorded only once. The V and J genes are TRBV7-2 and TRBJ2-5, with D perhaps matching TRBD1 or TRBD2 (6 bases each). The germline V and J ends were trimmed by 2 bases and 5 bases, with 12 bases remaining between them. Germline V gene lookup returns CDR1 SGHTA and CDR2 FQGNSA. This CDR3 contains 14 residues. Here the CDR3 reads CASSLSGGRETQYF. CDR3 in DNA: TGTGCCAGCAGCTTATCCGGGGGCCGGGAGACCCAGTACTTC. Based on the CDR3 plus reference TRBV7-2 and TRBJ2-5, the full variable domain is GAGVSQSPSNKVTEKGKDVELRCDPISGHTALYWYRQSLGQGLEFLIYFQGNSAPDKSGLPSDRFSAERTGGSVSTLTIQRTQQEDSAVYLCASSLSGGRETQYFGPGTRLLVL.

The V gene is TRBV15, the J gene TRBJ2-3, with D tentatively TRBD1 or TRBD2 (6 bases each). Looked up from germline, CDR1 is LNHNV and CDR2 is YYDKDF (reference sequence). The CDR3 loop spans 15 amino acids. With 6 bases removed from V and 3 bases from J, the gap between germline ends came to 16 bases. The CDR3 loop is CATSVNRAGTDTQYF. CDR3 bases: TGTGCCACCAGTGTAAACAGGGCGGGGACAGATACGCAGTATTTT.

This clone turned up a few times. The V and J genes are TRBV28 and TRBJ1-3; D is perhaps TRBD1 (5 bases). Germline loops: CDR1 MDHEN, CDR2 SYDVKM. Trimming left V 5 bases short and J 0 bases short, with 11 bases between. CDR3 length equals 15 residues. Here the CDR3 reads CASSGGGNSGNTIYF. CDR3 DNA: TGTGCCAGCAGTGGGGGGGGAAACTCTGGAAACACCATATATTTT. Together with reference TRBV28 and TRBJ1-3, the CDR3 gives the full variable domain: DVKVTQSSRYLVKRTGEKVFLECVQDMDHENMFWYRQDPGLGLRLIYFSYDVKMKEKGDIPEGYSVSREKKERFSLILESASTNQTSMYLCASSGGGNSGNTIYFGEGSWLTVV.

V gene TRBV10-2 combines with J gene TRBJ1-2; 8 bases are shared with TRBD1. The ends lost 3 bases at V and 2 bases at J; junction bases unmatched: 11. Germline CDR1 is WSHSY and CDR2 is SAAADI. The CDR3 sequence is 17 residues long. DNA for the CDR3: TGCGCCAGCAGTGACTACACCCTGACAGGGGTCAACTATGGCTACACCTTC. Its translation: CASSDYTLTGVNYGYTF.

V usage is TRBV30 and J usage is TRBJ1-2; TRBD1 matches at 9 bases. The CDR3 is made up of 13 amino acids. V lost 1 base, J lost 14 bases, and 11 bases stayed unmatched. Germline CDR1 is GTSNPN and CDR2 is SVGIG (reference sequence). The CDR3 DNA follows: TGTGCCTGGAGTGCCACCCCACAGGGGGCTAGGACCTTC. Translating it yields CAWSATPQGARTF.

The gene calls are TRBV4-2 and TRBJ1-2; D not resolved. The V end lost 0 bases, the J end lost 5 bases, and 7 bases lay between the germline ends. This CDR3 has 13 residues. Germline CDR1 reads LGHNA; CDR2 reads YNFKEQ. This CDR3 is CASSQEEQYGYTF. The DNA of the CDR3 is TGTGCCAGCAGCCAAGAGGAACAGTATGGCTACACCTTC.

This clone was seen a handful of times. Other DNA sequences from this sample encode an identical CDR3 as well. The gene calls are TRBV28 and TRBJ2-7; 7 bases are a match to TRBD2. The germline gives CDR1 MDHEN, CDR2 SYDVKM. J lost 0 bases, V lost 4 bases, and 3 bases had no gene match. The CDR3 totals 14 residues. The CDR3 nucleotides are TGTGCCAGCAGTTGGGGGGGAAGCTCCTACGAGCAGTACTTC. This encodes CASSWGGSSYEQYF.

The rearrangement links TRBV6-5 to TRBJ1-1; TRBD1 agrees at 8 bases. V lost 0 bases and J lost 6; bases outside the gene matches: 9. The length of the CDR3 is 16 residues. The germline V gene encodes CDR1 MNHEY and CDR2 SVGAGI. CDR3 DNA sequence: TGTGCCAGCAGTTACTCGGACAGGGCGAAAATAGCTGAAGCTTTCTTT. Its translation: CASSYSDRAKIAEAFF.

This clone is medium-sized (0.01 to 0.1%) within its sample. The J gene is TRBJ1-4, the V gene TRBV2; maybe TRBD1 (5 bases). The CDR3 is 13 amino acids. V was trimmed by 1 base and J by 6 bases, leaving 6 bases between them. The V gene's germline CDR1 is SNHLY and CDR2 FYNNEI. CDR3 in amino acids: CASSEEGHEKLFF. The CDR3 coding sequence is TGTGCCAGCAGTGAAGAGGGACATGAAAAACTGTTTTTT. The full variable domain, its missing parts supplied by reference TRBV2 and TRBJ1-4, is EPEVTQTPSHQVTQMGQEVILRCVPISNHLYFYWYRQILGQKVEFLVSFYNNEISEKSEIFDDQFSVERPDGSNFTLKIRSTKLEDSAMYFCASSEEGHEKLFFGSGTQLSVL.

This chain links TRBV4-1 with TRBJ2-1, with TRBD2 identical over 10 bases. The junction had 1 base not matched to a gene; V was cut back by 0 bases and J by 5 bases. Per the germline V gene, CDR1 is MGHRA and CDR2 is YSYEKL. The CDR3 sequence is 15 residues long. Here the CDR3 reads CASSQELAGHNEQFF. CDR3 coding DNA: TGCGCCAGCAGCCAAGAACTAGCGGGGCACAATGAGCAGTTCTTC.

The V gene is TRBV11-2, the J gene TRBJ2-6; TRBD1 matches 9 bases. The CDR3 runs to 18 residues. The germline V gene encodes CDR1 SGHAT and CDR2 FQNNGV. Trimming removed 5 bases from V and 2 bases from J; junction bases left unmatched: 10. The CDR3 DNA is TGTGCCAGCAGCCCCTCCGGGACAGGGAGGGCTGGGGCCAACGTCCTGACTTTC. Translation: CASSPSGTGRAGANVLTF. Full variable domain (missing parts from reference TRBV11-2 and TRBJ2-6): EAGVAQSPRYKIIEKRQSVAFWCNPISGHATLYWYQQILGQGPKLLIQFQNNGVVDDSQLPKDRFSAERLKGVDSTLKIQPAKLEDSAVYLCASSPSGTGRAGANVLTFGAGSRLTVL.

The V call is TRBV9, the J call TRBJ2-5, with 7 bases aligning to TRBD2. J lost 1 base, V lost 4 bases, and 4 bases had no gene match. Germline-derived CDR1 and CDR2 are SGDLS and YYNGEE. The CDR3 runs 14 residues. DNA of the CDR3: TGTGCCAGCAGCCCCCCGGGGGGCCAAGAGACCCAGTACTTC. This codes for CASSPPGGQETQYF.

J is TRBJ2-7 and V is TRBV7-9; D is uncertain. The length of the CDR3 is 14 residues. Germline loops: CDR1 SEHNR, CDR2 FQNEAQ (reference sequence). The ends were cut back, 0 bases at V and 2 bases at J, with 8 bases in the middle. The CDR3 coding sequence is TGTGCCAGCAGCTTAGCCTACAGTCCCTACGAGCAGTACTTC. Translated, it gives CASSLAYSPYEQYF. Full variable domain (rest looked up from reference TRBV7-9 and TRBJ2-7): DTGVSQNPRHKITKRGQNVTFRCDPISEHNRLYWYRQTLGQGPEFLTYFQNEAQLEKSRLLSDRFSAERPKGSFSTLEIQRTEQGDSAMYLCASSLAYSPYEQYFGPGTRLTVT.

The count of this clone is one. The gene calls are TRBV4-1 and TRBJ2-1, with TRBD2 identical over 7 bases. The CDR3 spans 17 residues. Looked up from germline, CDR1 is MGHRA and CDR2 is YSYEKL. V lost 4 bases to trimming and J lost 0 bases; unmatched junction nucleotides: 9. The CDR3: CASSPGLVESSYNEQFF. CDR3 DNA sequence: TGCGCCAGCAGCCCAGGACTAGTAGAAAGCTCCTACAATGAGCAGTTCTTC.

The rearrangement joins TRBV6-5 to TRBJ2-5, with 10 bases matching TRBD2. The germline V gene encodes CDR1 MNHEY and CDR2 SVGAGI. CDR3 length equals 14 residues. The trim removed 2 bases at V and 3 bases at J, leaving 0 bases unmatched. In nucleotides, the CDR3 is TGTGCCAGCAGTTACGGGACTAGCGAAGAGACCCAGTACTTC. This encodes CASSYGTSEETQYF.